The next 13 T cell receptor beta chains were all read from a single sample in a study of T cells in Graves' hyperthyroidism and ophthalmopathy. TCR beta CDR3 region amplification was performed from RNA transcripts. HTBI primers drove first-round RT-PCR of the TCR CDR3. Via MiXCR, TCRdb re-called the multiplex PCR reads, giving one row per CDR3 protein. Among hundreds of thousands of distinct CDR3 sequences listed, around 22% were seen once. The sequenced sample consisted of blood. These receptors were collected from a woman in her 30s with Graves' ophthalmopathy.

This clonotype has only a few counts. This chain uses TRBV20-1 with TRBJ1-1; D not resolved. This CDR3 is built from 14 residues. Germline V gene data show CDR1 as DFQATT and CDR2 as SNEGSKA (reference sequence). CDR3 residues: CSAGEVRDFAEAFF. CDR3 bases: TGCAGCGCTGGGGAGGTCCGCGATTTCGCTGAAGCTTTCTTT.

This clonotype was found once. This chain connects TRBV7-8 to TRBJ2-5, with a possible D match to TRBD1 (6 bases). Germline V gene lookup returns CDR1 SGHVS and CDR2 FQNEAQ. V lost 5 bases, J lost 1 base, and 17 bases lay in between. This CDR3 is built from 16 residues. The CDR3 coding sequence is TGTGCCAGCAGCGTAGGGTCCAGGGGAACCCAAGAGACCCAGTACTTC. It encodes CASSVGSRGTQETQYF.

The V call is TRBV6-1, the J call TRBJ1-2; possibly TRBD1 for D (5 bases). There are 16 residues in the CDR3. Trimming pared 1 base from V and 2 bases from J, leaving 14 bases between. From germline, CDR1 is MNHNS and CDR2 SASEGT. CDR3 bases: TGTGCCAGCAGTGAAGATATAGGGGTCCCGAACTATGGCTACACCTTC. Translation gives CASSEDIGVPNYGYTF.

This clonotype was seen at least ten times. The chain joins TRBV29-1 to TRBJ2-7; D call uncertain. This CDR3 comprises 12 residues. V was cut by 0 bases and J by 2 bases, with 5 bases left in between. Germline lookup yields CDR1 SQVTM and CDR2 ANQGSEA. The CDR3 DNA sequence: TGCAGCGTTGAAGAGTCAGCCTACGAGCAGTACTTC. Protein: CSVEESAYEQYF.

This clonotype was seen many times. The rearrangement joins TRBV7-9 to TRBJ1-1; D unresolved. The CDR3 totals 10 residues. V shed 1 base and J shed 10 bases, with 4 bases lying between them. From germline, CDR1 is SEHNR and CDR2 FQNEAQ (reference sequence). The CDR3 region has the DNA TGTGCCAGCAGCTTAGAGGCAGCTTTCTTT. Translating gives CASSLEAAFF.

Here the CDR3 DNA reads TGTGCCAGCAGCGTCGACGGAACCTACGAGCAGTACTTC. This codes for CASSVDGTYEQYF. The rearrangement links TRBV7-9 to TRBJ2-7; D is undetermined. V gave up 5 bases and J gave up 2 bases, with 10 bases separating them. From germline, CDR1 is SEHNR and CDR2 FQNEAQ (reference sequence). CDR3 length: 13 amino acids.

Ten or more counts support this clonotype. CDR3 nucleotides: TGTGCCAGCAGGGCGGGACAGGGGTTCGGGGAGCTGTTTTTT. The encoded protein is CASRAGQGFGELFF. The chain is built from TRBV2 and TRBJ2-2; 10 nucleotides match TRBD1. Germline CDR1 is SNHLY and CDR2 is FYNNEI. The trim removed 6 bases at V and 7 bases at J, leaving 5 bases unmatched. This CDR3 is 14 amino acids long.

This clonotype appeared many times. The chain uses TRBV7-2 and TRBJ1-1; 7 nucleotides agree with TRBD1. Looked up from germline, CDR1 is SGHTA and CDR2 is FQGNSA. J lost 4 bases, V lost 4 bases, and 6 bases had no gene match. The CDR3 length is 14 residues. The CDR3 coding sequence is TGTGCCAGCAGCTCTCTGACAGGGAGCACTGAAGCTTTCTTT. Its protein product is CASSSLTGSTEAFF.

To note about this clonotype: Because it lacks the conserved phenylalanine or tryptophan at the end, this CDR3 is likely a read error. Because the CDR3's place on the DNA is in doubt, the DNA is left out and the CDR3 is given as listed by TCRdb. The V gene is TRBV6-1, the J gene TRBJ1-1; the table's D call, TRBD1, has no DNA check behind it. Germline lookup yields CDR1 MNHNS and CDR2 SASEGT. Both ends counted, the CDR3 spans 14 residues. The CDR3 loop is CASLTGPPNTEACL.

This clonotype showed up many times. The V and J genes are TRBV15 and TRBJ2-5, with D hard to call. CDR3 length: 13 residues. Trimming took off 0 bases at V and 5 bases at J, with 7 bases between the two ends. Germline V gives CDR1 LNHNV, CDR2 YYDKDF (reference sequence). The CDR3, as DNA: TGTGCCACCAGCAGAGAACCCGGGGAGACCCAGTACTTC. Residues: CATSREPGETQYF. Combining the CDR3 with reference TRBV15 and TRBJ2-5 gives the whole variable domain DAMVIQNPRYQVTQFGKPVTLSCSQTLNHNVMYWYQQKSSQAPKLLFHYYDKDFNNEADTPDNFQSRRPNTSFCFLDIRSPGLGDTAMYLCATSREPGETQYFGPGTRLLVL.

The sample holds many counts of this clonotype. The chain has TRBV12-3 or TRBV12-4 and TRBJ2-6, with D unresolved. The V and J ends lost 2 bases and 0 bases respectively, with 14 bases between them. The CDR3 has 18 amino acids. CDR3 loop: CASSLRLGSNSGANVLTF. CDR3 nucleotides: TGTGCCAGCAGTTTACGGTTGGGCAGCAACTCTGGGGCCAACGTCCTGACTTTC.

This clonotype was counted ten times or more. This chain links TRBV5-5 with TRBJ1-1; TRBD1 is a possible D gene (5 bases). This CDR3 region has 15 residues. Looked up from germline, CDR1 is SGHKS and CDR2 is YYEKEE (reference sequence). V was cut by 1 base and J by 9 bases, with 19 bases left in between. Here the CDR3 reads CASSLSILQGSQAFF. CDR3 DNA sequence: TGTGCCAGCAGCTTGTCTATTCTCCAGGGAAGCCAAGCTTTCTTT.

This clonotype was detected ten times or more. The rearrangement joins TRBV15 to TRBJ2-3; unclear D gene. Germline CDR1 and CDR2: LNHNV and YYDKDF (reference sequence). With 0 bases removed from V and 5 bases from J, the gap between germline ends came to 3 bases. There are 12 residues in the CDR3. The CDR3 DNA is TGTGCCACCAGCAGAGATGAAGATACGCAGTATTTT. Its translation: CATSRDEDTQYF.